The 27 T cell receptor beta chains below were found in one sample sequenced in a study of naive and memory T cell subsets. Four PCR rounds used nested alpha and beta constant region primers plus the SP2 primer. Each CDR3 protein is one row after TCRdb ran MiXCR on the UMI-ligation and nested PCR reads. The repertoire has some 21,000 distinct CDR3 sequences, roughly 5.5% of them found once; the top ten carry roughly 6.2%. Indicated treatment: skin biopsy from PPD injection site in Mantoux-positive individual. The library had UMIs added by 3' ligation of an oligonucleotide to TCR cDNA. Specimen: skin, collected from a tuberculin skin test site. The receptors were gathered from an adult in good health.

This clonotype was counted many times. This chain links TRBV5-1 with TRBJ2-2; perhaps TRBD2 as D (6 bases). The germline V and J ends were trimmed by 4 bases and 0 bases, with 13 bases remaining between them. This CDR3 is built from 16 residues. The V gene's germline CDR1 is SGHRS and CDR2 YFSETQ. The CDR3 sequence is CASSPIAEPNTGELFF. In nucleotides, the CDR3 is TGCGCCAGCAGCCCGATAGCGGAACCGAACACCGGGGAGCTGTTTTTT.

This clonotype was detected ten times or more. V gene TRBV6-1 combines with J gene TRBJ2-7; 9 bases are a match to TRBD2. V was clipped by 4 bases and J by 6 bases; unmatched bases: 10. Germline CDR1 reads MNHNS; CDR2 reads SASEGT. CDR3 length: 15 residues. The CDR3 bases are TGTGCCAGCAGTGGCGGTAGCGGGAGCGTGGTCGAGCAGTACTTC. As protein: CASSGGSGSVVEQYF.

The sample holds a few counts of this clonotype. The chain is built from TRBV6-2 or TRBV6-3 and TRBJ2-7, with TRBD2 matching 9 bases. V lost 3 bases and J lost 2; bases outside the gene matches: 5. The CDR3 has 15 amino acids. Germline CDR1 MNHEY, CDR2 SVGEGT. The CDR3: CASSYRTSATYEQYF. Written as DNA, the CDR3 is TGTGCCAGCAGTTATCGGACTAGCGCTACCTACGAGCAGTACTTC.

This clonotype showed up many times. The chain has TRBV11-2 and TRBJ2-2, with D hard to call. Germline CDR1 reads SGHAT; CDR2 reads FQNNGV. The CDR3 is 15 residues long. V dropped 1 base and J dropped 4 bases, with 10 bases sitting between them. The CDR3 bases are TGTGCCAGCAGCTTAGCCGATGGATTCACCGGGGAGCTGTTTTTT. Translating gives CASSLADGFTGELFF.

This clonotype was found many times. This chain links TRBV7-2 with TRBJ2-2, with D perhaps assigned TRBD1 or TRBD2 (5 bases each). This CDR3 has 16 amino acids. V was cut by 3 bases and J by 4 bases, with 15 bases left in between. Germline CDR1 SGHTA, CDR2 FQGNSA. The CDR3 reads CASSLDLGAGTGELFF. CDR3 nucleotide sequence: TGTGCCAGCAGCTTGGACCTCGGGGCGGGCACCGGGGAGCTGTTTTTT.

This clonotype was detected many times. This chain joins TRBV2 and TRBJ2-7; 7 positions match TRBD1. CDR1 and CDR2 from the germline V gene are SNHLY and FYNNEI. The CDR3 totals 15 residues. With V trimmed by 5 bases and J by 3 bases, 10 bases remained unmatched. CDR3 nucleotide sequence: TGTGCCAGCAGTCCCATTAGACAGGGCCTCTACGAGCAGTACTTC. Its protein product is CASSPIRQGLYEQYF.

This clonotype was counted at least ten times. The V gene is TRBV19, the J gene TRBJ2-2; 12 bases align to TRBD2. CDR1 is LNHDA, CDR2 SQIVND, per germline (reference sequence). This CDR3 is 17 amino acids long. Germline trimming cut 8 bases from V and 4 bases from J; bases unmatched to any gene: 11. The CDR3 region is CASGGLAGGEATGELFF. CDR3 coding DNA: TGTGCCAGTGGGGGACTAGCGGGCGGCGAGGCCACCGGGGAGCTGTTTTTT.

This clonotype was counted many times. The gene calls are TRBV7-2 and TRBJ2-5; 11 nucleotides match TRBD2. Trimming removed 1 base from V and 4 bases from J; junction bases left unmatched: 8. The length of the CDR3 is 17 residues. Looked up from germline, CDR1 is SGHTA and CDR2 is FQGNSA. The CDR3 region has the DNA TGTGCCAGCAGCTTAGAATATAGACTAGCGGGATCAGAGACCCAGTACTTC. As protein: CASSLEYRLAGSETQYF.

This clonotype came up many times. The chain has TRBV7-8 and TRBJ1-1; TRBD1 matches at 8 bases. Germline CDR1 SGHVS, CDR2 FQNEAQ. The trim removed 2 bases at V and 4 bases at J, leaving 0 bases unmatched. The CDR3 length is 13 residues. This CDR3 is CASSLTGGTEAFF. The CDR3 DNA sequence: TGTGCCAGCAGCTTAACAGGGGGCACTGAAGCTTTCTTT. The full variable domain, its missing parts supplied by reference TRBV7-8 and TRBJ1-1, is GAGVSQSPRYKVAKRGQDVALRCDPISGHVSLFWYQQALGQGPEFLTYFQNEAQLDKSGLPSDRFFAERPEGSVSTLKIQRTQQEDSAVYLCASSLTGGTEAFFGQGTRLTVV.

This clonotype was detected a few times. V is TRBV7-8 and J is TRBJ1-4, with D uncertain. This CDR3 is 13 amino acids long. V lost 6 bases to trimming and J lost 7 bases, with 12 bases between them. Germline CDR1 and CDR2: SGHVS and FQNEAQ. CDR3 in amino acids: CASSTMRAEKLFF. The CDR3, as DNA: TGTGCCAGCAGTACTATGAGAGCTGAAAAACTGTTTTTT.

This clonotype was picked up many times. The CDR3 region has the DNA TGCGCCAGCAGCTCCACGTTGGATACGCAGTATTTT. Protein: CASSSTLDTQYF. The chain joins TRBV5-1 to TRBJ2-3; D not resolved. Germline V gene lookup returns CDR1 SGHRS and CDR2 YFSETQ. Trimming cost V 3 bases and J 6 bases, with 8 bases left between them. The CDR3 contains 12 residues.

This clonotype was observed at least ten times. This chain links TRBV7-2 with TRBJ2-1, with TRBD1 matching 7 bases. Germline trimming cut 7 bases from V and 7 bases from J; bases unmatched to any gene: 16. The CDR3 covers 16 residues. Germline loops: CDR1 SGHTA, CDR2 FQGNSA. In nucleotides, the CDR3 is TGTGCCAGCAACCCACGACAGGGTGCAAGGAGGAATGAGCAGTTCTTC. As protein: CASNPRQGARRNEQFF.

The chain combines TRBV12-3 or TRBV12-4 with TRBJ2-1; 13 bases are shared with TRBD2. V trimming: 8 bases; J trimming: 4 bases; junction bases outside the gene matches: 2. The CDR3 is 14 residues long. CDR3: CASGTSGTYNEQFF. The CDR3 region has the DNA TGTGCCAGCGGGACTAGCGGGACATACAATGAGCAGTTCTTC.

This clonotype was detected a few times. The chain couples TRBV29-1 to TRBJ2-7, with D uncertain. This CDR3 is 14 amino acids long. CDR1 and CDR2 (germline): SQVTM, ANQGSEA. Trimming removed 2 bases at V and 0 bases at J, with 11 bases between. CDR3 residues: CSVELTMSSYEQYF. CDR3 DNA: TGCAGCGTTGAACTGACAATGAGCTCCTACGAGCAGTACTTC.

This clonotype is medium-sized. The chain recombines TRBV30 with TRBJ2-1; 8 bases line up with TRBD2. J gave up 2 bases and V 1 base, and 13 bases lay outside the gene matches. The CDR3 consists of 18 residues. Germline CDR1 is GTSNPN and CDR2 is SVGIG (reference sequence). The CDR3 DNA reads TGTGCCTGGAGTGGGGTTAGCGGGGTCCTAGTCACCTACAATGAGCAGTTCTTC. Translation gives CAWSGVSGVLVTYNEQFF. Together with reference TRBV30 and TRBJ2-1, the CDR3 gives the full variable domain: SQTIHQWPATLVQPVGSPLSLECTVEGTSNPNLYWYRQAAGRGLQLLFYSVGIGQISSEVPQNLSASRPQDRQFILSSKKLLLSDSGFYLCAWSGVSGVLVTYNEQFFGPGTRLTVL.

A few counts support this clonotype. CDR3 DNA sequence: TGTGCCAGCAGCGCAATAACTAGCGGGGCGACGAATACGCAGTATTTT. Its protein is CASSAITSGATNTQYF. V gene TRBV9 combines with J gene TRBJ2-3; the match to TRBD2 covers 10 bases. This CDR3 is 16 amino acids long. The V gene end was trimmed by 3 bases and the J gene end by 7 bases; junction bases not matched to a gene: 11. Looked up from germline, CDR1 is SGDLS and CDR2 is YYNGEE.

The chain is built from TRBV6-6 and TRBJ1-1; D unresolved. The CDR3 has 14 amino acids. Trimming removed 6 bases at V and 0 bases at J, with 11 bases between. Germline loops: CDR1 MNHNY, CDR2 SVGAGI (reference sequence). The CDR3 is CASRPGPLNTEAFF. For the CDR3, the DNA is TGTGCCAGCAGACCCGGACCTTTGAACACTGAAGCTTTCTTT.

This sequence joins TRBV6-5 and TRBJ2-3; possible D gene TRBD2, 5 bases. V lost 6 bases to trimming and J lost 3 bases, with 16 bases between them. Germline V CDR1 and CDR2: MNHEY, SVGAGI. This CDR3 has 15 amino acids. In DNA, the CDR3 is TGTGCCAGCAGACCCATAATACGGGGAACAGATACGCAGTATTTT. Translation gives CASRPIIRGTDTQYF.

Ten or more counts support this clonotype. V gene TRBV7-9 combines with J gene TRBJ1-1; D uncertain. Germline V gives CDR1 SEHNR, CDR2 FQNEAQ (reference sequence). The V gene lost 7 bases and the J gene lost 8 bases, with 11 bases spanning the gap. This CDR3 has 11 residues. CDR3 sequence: CASNFGREAFF. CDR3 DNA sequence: TGTGCCAGCAATTTCGGGCGCGAAGCTTTCTTT.

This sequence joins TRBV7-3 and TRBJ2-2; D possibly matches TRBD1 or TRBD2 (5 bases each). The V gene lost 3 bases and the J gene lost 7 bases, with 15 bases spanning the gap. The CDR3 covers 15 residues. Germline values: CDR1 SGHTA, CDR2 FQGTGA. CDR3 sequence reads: CASSLGTVSGGELFF. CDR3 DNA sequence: TGTGCCAGCAGCTTGGGGACGGTTTCTGGCGGGGAGCTGTTTTTT.

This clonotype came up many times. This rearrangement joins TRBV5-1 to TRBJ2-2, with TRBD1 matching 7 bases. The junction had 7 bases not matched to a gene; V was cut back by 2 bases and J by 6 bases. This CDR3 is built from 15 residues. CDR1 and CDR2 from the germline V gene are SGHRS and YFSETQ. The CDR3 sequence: CASSFAAGGSGELFF. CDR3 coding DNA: TGCGCCAGCAGCTTCGCGGCAGGGGGTTCCGGGGAGCTGTTTTTT. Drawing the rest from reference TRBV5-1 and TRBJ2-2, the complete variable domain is KAGVTQTPRYLIKTRGQQVTLSCSPISGHRSVSWYQQTPGQGLQFLFEYFSETQRNKGNFPGRFSGRQFSNSRSEMNVSTLELGDSALYLCASSFAAGGSGELFFGEGSRLTVL.

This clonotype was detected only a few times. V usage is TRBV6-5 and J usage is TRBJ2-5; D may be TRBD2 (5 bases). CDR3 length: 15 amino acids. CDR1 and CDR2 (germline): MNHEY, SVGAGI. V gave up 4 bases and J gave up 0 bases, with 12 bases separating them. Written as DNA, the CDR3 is TGTGCCAGCAGTTCCCCTTGGGGAGACCAAGAGACCCAGTACTTC. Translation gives CASSSPWGDQETQYF.

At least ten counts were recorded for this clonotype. In DNA, the CDR3 is TGTGCCAGCAGTCCCGGGGACAGGATCTATGGCTACACCTTC. This codes for CASSPGDRIYGYTF. V usage is TRBV12-3 or TRBV12-4 and J usage is TRBJ1-2; TRBD1 aligns across 8 bases. This CDR3 contains 14 residues. V dropped 5 bases and J dropped 4; count of bases not matched to a gene: 6.

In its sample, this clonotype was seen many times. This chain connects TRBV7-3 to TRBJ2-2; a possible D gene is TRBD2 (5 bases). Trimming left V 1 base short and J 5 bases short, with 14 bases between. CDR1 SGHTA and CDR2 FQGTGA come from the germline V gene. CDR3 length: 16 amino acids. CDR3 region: CASSLRGPPETGELFF. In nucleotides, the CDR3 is TGTGCCAGCAGCTTAAGAGGGCCCCCGGAAACCGGGGAGCTGTTTTTT.

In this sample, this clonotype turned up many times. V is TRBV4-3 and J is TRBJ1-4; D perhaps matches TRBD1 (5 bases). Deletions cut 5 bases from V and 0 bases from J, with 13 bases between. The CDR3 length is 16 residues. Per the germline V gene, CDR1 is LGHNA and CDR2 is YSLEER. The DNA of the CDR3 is TGCGCCAGCAGCGGGGGAGCCGGGGCAACTAATGAAAAACTGTTTTTT. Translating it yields CASSGGAGATNEKLFF.

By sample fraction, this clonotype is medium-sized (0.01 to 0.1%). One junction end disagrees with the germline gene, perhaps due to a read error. The CDR3 sequence: CASSFSREMETQYF. The CDR3 nucleotides read TGTGCTAGCAGCTTTTCCCGGGAAATGGAGACCCAGTACTTC. The chain has TRBV7-7 and TRBJ2-5; D may be TRBD2 (5 bases). Germline-derived CDR1 and CDR2 are SSHAT and FNYEAQ (reference sequence). CDR3 length: 14 amino acids.

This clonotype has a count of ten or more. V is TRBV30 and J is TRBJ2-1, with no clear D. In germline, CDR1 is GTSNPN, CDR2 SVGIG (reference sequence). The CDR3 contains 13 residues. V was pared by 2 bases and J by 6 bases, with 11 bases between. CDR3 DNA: TGTGCCTGGAGTATCCGGAGCGTCAATGAGCAGTTCTTC. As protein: CAWSIRSVNEQFF.